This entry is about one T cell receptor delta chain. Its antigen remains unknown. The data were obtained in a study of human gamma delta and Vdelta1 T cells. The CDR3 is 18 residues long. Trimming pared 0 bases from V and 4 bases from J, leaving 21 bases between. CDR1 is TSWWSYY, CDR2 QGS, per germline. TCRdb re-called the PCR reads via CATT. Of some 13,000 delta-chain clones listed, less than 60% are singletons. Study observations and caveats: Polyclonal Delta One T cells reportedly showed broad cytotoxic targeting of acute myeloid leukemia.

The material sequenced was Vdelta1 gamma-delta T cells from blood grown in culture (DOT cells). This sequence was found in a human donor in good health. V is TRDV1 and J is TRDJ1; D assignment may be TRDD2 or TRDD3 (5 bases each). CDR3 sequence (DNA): TGTGCTCTTGGGGAACTAGAGGCCTACCTCGGGGGTCACGATAAACTCATCTTT. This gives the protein CALGELEAYLGGHDKLIF.